The TCR beta chain under discussion was sequenced for a study of neurological immune-mediated disorders. The study's findings and limits: CDR3 amino acid sequences found in expanded clones were never shared across subjects, suggesting private repertoires in all groups.

V gave up 0 bases and J gave up 1 base, with 11 bases separating them. The CDR3 is made up of 15 amino acids. The germline CDR1 and CDR2 sequences are SGHRS and YFSETQ. This clonotype was seen a few times. Its antigen is unknown. The making of cDNA relied on 5'RACE with 10-nucleotide random UMIs. TCRdb called the 5' RACE reads again in MiXCR, with one record for every CDR3 protein. The profile shows about 36,000 distinct CDR3 sequences, around 10% of them singletons. The unsorted libraries were produced from 2 million PBMCs held at -80 C. Sequencing was done on a sample of PBMCs. J is TRBJ2-7 and V is TRBV5-1; D gene unclear. This clonotype was sampled from a woman younger than 45 with HTLV-1-associated myelopathy (HAM/TSP). The DNA for the CDR3 is TGCGCCAGCAGCTTGGAGGCGCTTAGGTCCTACGAGCAGTACTTC. The encoded protein is CASSLEALRSYEQYF.